These 29 T cell receptor beta chains were all obtained from the same sample, sequenced in a study of CD8 T cells in ankylosing spondylitis. Findings and caveats of the study: Ankylosing spondylitis blood appeared to carry a characteristic TCR beta motif of under ten highly homologous variants.

TCRdb recomputed calls from the 5' RACE reads with MiXCR, one row per CDR3 protein. The sample records 750,000 to 850,000 distinct CDR3 sequences, about 11% being singletons. The antigens of these receptors remain unknown. What was sequenced was blood, either unsorted or a sorted T cell fraction (not recorded which). The receptors stem from a male donor with ankylosing spondylitis.

The chain is built from TRBV15 and TRBJ1-2; D is possibly TRBD1 (5 bases). Trimming removed 1 base at V and 3 bases at J, with 12 bases between. CDR1 and CDR2 (germline): LNHNV, YYDKDF (reference sequence). This CDR3 has 15 residues. The CDR3 DNA follows: TGTGCCACCAGCAGAGGTGGGGGAACCTACTATGGCTACACCTTC. It translates to CATSRGGGTYYGYTF. Drawing the rest from reference TRBV15 and TRBJ1-2, the complete variable domain is DAMVIQNPRYQVTQFGKPVTLSCSQTLNHNVMYWYQQKSSQAPKLLFHYYDKDFNNEADTPDNFQSRRPNTSFCFLDIRSPGLGDTAMYLCATSRGGGTYYGYTFGSGTRLTVV.

This clonotype showed up many times. In nucleotides, the CDR3 is TGCAGCGTTGAAGGGCTTGGCTACACCTTC. It specifies CSVEGLGYTF. This chain links TRBV29-1 with TRBJ1-2, with D unclear. From germline, CDR1 is SQVTM and CDR2 ANQGSEA. CDR3 length equals 10 residues. Trimming removed 1 base at V and 7 bases at J, with 4 bases between. Based on the CDR3 plus reference TRBV29-1 and TRBJ1-2, the full variable domain is SAVISQKPSRDICQRGTSLTIQCQVDSQVTMMFWYRQQPGQSLTLIATANQGSEATYESGFVIDKFPISRPNLTFSTLTVSNMSPEDSSIYLCSVEGLGYTFGSGTRLTVV.

This clonotype was observed a handful of times. The chain couples TRBV5-1 to TRBJ2-1; TRBD2 might be the D (5 bases). The CDR3 loop spans 16 amino acids. Trimming removed 5 bases at V and 0 bases at J, with 15 bases between. CDR1 and CDR2 from the germline V gene are SGHRS and YFSETQ. CDR3 bases: TGCGCCAGCAGTTATATCCCCGGAGGCTCCTACAATGAGCAGTTCTTC. Translated: CASSYIPGGSYNEQFF.

The rearrangement links TRBV20-1 to TRBJ2-5; 9 nucleotides match TRBD2. The CDR3 consists of 12 residues. Germline loops: CDR1 DFQATT, CDR2 SNEGSKA (reference sequence). With V trimmed by 6 bases and J by 4 bases, 3 bases remained unmatched. Here the CDR3 DNA reads TGCAGTGCCTTAGCGGGGGCAGAGACCCAGTACTTC. The encoded protein is CSALAGAETQYF.

The chain recombines TRBV12-3 or TRBV12-4 with TRBJ1-1, with no clear D. The CDR3 sequence is 13 residues long. V was pared by 3 bases and J by 9 bases, with 14 bases between. CDR3 region: CASSFGAGWKAFF. The CDR3 DNA sequence: TGTGCCAGCAGTTTTGGTGCGGGGTGGAAAGCTTTCTTT.

This clonotype was counted ten times or more. The chain uses TRBV6-1 and TRBJ1-1, with D unresolved. Trimming removed 10 bases at V and 3 bases at J, with 18 bases between. Germline-derived CDR1 and CDR2 are MNHNS and SASEGT. The CDR3 runs 14 residues. In DNA, the CDR3 is TGTGCCACCGGAAAGCCCGGCGGCTACACTGAAGCTTTCTTT. Encoded protein: CATGKPGGYTEAFF.

The chain combines TRBV20-1 with TRBJ1-4, with D possibly being TRBD1 (6 bases). Between the trimmed V and J ends, which lost 5 bases and 6 bases, there was a span of 16 bases. Germline assignment: CDR1 DFQATT and CDR2 SNEGSKA (reference sequence). The CDR3 covers 14 residues. DNA for the CDR3: TGCAGTGCTGGCAAGTGGGGGGCTGATGAAAAACTGTTTTTT. This codes for CSAGKWGADEKLFF.

This clonotype has ten or more counts. The V call is TRBV27, the J call TRBJ2-3; a weak D match, TRBD2 (5 bases). Germline CDR1 MNHEY, CDR2 SMNVEV (reference sequence). CDR3 size: 15 residues. The V and J ends lost 7 bases and 1 base respectively, with 15 bases between them. This CDR3 reads CASMRRLWGTDTQYF. Here the CDR3 DNA reads TGTGCCAGCATGAGGAGACTATGGGGCACAGATACGCAGTATTTT.

This chain uses TRBV7-6 with TRBJ2-6; D remains unclear. The germline CDR1 and CDR2 sequences are SGHVS and FNYEAQ. The CDR3 has 15 amino acids. Trimming left V 3 bases short and J 0 bases short, with 6 bases between. The CDR3 region is CASSFAVSGANVLTF. The DNA for the CDR3 is TGTGCCAGCAGCTTTGCCGTCTCTGGGGCCAACGTCCTGACTTTC. Variable domain in full (rest from reference TRBV7-6 and TRBJ2-6): GAGVSQSPRYKVTKRGQDVALRCDPISGHVSLYWYRQALGQGPEFLTYFNYEAQQDKSGLPNDRFSAERPEGSISTLTIQRTEQRDSAMYRCASSFAVSGANVLTFGAGSRLTVL.

A few counts support this clonotype. The chain joins TRBV4-3 to TRBJ1-1; 7 bases are a match to TRBD1. The CDR3 covers 14 residues. The V and J ends lost 3 bases and 9 bases, in that order; junction bases with no gene match: 10. Per the germline V gene, CDR1 is LGHNA and CDR2 is YSLEER. The CDR3 loop is CASSQMTGISQAFF. For the CDR3, the DNA is TGCGCCAGCAGCCAGATGACAGGGATTTCCCAAGCTTTCTTT.

The chain is built from TRBV20-1 and TRBJ2-1; a possible D gene is TRBD2 (6 bases). CDR1 and CDR2 from the germline V gene are DFQATT and SNEGSKA (reference sequence). Deletions cut 2 bases from V and 1 base from J, with 12 bases between. The CDR3 totals 15 residues. The CDR3 region is CSARTGLSSYNEQFF. The DNA for the CDR3 is TGCAGTGCTAGAACGGGACTTTCGTCCTACAATGAGCAGTTCTTC.

The gene calls are TRBV7-2 and TRBJ1-2; 8 bases agree with TRBD1. Germline V lookup: CDR1 SGHTA, CDR2 FQGNSA. J was trimmed by 7 bases and V by 6 bases; bases with no gene match: 10. CDR3 length equals 14 residues. The CDR3 DNA reads as TGTGCCAGCAGTCATCGGACAGGGATAGTTGGCTACACCTTC. It encodes CASSHRTGIVGYTF.

The chain recombines TRBV4-3 with TRBJ1-5, with D possibly being TRBD1 (5 bases). Germline loops: CDR1 LGHNA, CDR2 YSLEER. V gave up 1 base and J gave up 7 bases, with 14 bases separating them. The CDR3 loop spans 15 amino acids. The CDR3 spells CASSQVPGIGQPQHF. CDR3 coding DNA: TGCGCCAGCAGCCAAGTACCAGGGATCGGCCAGCCCCAGCATTTT.

This chain links TRBV7-9 with TRBJ2-1; the D gene is possibly TRBD2 (7 bases). V was cut by 5 bases and J by 8 bases, with 22 bases left in between. This CDR3 is built from 16 residues. In germline, CDR1 is SEHNR, CDR2 FQNEAQ (reference sequence). Written as DNA, the CDR3 is TGTGCCAGCAGCGCCTGGGGGGGGCTGGGAATTGATGAGCAGTTCTTC. Translating gives CASSAWGGLGIDEQFF.

This clonotype was seen ten or more times. The rearrangement uses TRBV7-9 and TRBJ2-1; 7 bases match TRBD1. This CDR3 has 15 residues. Trimming cost V 5 bases and J 5 bases; bases outside gene matches: 9. Germline CDR1 and CDR2: SEHNR and FQNEAQ (reference sequence). This CDR3 reads CASSPRGGLDNEQFF. CDR3 DNA: TGTGCCAGCAGCCCCCGAGGGGGCTTGGACAATGAGCAGTTCTTC. Complete variable domain (other parts from reference TRBV7-9 and TRBJ2-1): DTGVSQNPRHKITKRGQNVTFRCDPISEHNRLYWYRQTLGQGPEFLTYFQNEAQLEKSRLLSDRFSAERPKGSFSTLEIQRTEQGDSAMYLCASSPRGGLDNEQFFGPGTRLTVL.

The CDR3, as DNA: TGCAGTGCTAGAGGAGGGACAGGGGACACTGAAGCTTTCTTT. Translated: CSARGGTGDTEAFF. V usage is TRBV20-1 and J usage is TRBJ1-1; 10 bases agree with TRBD1. Germline V CDR1 and CDR2: DFQATT, SNEGSKA (reference sequence). With V trimmed by 1 base and J by 3 bases, 2 bases remained unmatched. This CDR3 contains 14 residues.

This clonotype was seen repeatedly, ten times or more. V gene TRBV6-2 or TRBV6-3 combines with J gene TRBJ2-3, with D possibly being TRBD1 (5 bases). CDR3 length: 15 amino acids. Germline-derived CDR1 and CDR2 are MNHEY and SVGEGT. Trimming removed 0 bases from V and 2 bases from J, with 9 bases in between. The DNA of the CDR3 is TGTGCCAGCAGTTACTCGGACATCTACACAGATACGCAGTATTTT. It specifies CASSYSDIYTDTQYF.

The chain recombines TRBV11-2 with TRBJ1-5; 7 bases are shared with TRBD1. Germline-derived CDR1 and CDR2 are SGHAT and FQNNGV. The CDR3 is made up of 15 amino acids. V was pared by 3 bases and J by 3 bases, with 5 bases of the junction left unmatched. This CDR3 reads CASSFRTGPNQPQHF. CDR3 coding DNA: TGTGCCAGCAGCTTCCGGACAGGACCCAATCAGCCCCAGCATTTT.

The rearrangement uses TRBV11-3 and TRBJ1-1, with 7 bases matching TRBD1. This CDR3 comprises 13 residues. Trimming at V came to 5 bases and at J to 4 bases, leaving 4 bases not matched to a gene. Looked up from germline, CDR1 is SGHNT and CDR2 is YENEEA. CDR3 amino acids: CASSHGTATEAFF. CDR3 DNA sequence: TGTGCCAGCAGCCACGGGACAGCCACTGAAGCTTTCTTT. The full variable domain, rest sourced from reference TRBV11-3 and TRBJ1-1, is EAGVVQSPRYKIIEKKQPVAFWCNPISGHNTLYWYLQNLGQGPELLIRYENEEAVDDSQLPKDRFSAERLKGVDSTLKIQPAELGDSAVYLCASSHGTATEAFFGQGTRLTVV.

This clonotype came up many times. The chain is built from TRBV6-1 and TRBJ1-5; 7 bases line up with TRBD1. With V trimmed by 7 bases and J by 9 bases, 18 bases remained unmatched. Germline values: CDR1 MNHNS, CDR2 SASEGT. The length of the CDR3 is 16 residues. The CDR3 nucleotides are TGTGCCAGCACCTTCCTCGGTGAGCAGGGGGATGTGCCCCAGCATTTT. This encodes CASTFLGEQGDVPQHF.

The CDR3, as DNA: TGTGCCACCAGCAGTAGGGGGGTTGCCACTGAAGCTTTCTTT. Protein product: CATSSRGVATEAFF. The chain uses TRBV15 and TRBJ1-1; D is possibly TRBD1 (6 bases). Germline CDR1 reads LNHNV; CDR2 reads YYDKDF (reference sequence). CDR3 length equals 14 residues. Trimming shortened V by 3 bases and J by 4 bases, and 12 bases separated the two germline ends.

The rearrangement uses TRBV10-3 and TRBJ2-2; D call uncertain. Per germline, CDR1 ENHRY and CDR2 SYGVKD. V lost 0 bases and J 1 base, leaving 6 bases between the germline ends. The CDR3 consists of 15 residues. CDR3 in DNA: TGTGCCATCAGTGAGTCTGATAGGAACACCGGGGAGCTGTTTTTT. Protein sequence: CAISESDRNTGELFF.

This clonotype was detected ten times or more. The gene calls are TRBV7-2 and TRBJ2-7; D unresolved. Trimming left V 3 bases short and J 3 bases short, with 15 bases between. The CDR3 is 15 amino acids. Germline loops: CDR1 SGHTA, CDR2 FQGNSA. The CDR3 DNA is TGTGCCAGCAGCTTTCAGGCCCATAGGATCTACGAGCAGTACTTC. This encodes CASSFQAHRIYEQYF. Full variable domain (outside the CDR3, taken from reference TRBV7-2 and TRBJ2-7): GAGVSQSPSNKVTEKGKDVELRCDPISGHTALYWYRQSLGQGLEFLIYFQGNSAPDKSGLPSDRFSAERTGGSVSTLTIQRTQQEDSAVYLCASSFQAHRIYEQYFGPGTRLTVT.

The gene calls are TRBV20-1 and TRBJ1-2; D gene unclear. The germline V and J ends were trimmed by 7 bases and 4 bases, with 16 bases remaining between them. The CDR3 runs to 13 residues. CDR1 and CDR2 from the germline V gene are DFQATT and SNEGSKA (reference sequence). The CDR3: CSVKRADPYGYTF. The CDR3 nucleotides are TGCAGTGTTAAGAGGGCGGATCCCTATGGCTACACCTTC.

The chain has TRBV6-1 and TRBJ2-3; 15 positions match TRBD2. V lost 7 bases and J lost 6; bases outside the gene matches: 11. There are 17 residues in the CDR3. Germline V gives CDR1 MNHNS, CDR2 SASEGT. The CDR3 here is CASKTGTSGGPGDTQYF. Here the CDR3 DNA reads TGTGCCAGCAAGACCGGGACTAGCGGGGGGCCGGGGGATACGCAGTATTTT.

V is TRBV28 and J is TRBJ2-5; D is unresolved. The CDR3 length is 15 residues. Trimming shortened V by 5 bases and J by 4 bases, and 17 bases separated the two germline ends. Germline V gives CDR1 MDHEN, CDR2 SYDVKM. CDR3 nucleotides: TGTGCCAGCAGTCGACCCCCAACAGCGCGAGAGACCCAGTACTTC. This sequence encodes CASSRPPTARETQYF.

This clonotype was seen a handful of times. V gene TRBV7-2 combines with J gene TRBJ1-2; D call uncertain. The germline CDR1 and CDR2 sequences are SGHTA and FQGNSA. The CDR3 sequence is 14 residues long. Trimming cost V 7 bases and J 4 bases, with 16 bases left between them. CDR3 coding DNA: TGTGCCAGCACCCCTCTCGGCGGGATCTATGGCTACACCTTC. Protein: CASTPLGGIYGYTF.

The chain uses TRBV24-1 and TRBJ1-5, with TRBD1 matching 8 bases. V trimming: 7 bases; J trimming: 8 bases; junction bases outside the gene matches: 15. The germline V gene encodes CDR1 KGHDR and CDR2 SFDVKD. The CDR3 runs to 16 residues. The CDR3 sequence: CATRPLGPTGVKPQHF. CDR3 DNA: TGTGCCACCAGGCCATTGGGGCCGACAGGGGTGAAGCCCCAGCATTTT.

This clonotype was seen ten or more times. A junction end diverges from the germline sequence, so it may reflect a read error. The chain uses TRBV10-3 and TRBJ2-7; the D is unclear. CDR3 size: 16 residues. Germline V gives CDR1 ENHRY, CDR2 SYGVKD. CDR3 amino acids: CAISDSRSPISHEQYF. The CDR3 nucleotides read TGTGCCATCAGTGATTCCCGCTCTCCCATCTCCCACGAGCAGTACTTC.